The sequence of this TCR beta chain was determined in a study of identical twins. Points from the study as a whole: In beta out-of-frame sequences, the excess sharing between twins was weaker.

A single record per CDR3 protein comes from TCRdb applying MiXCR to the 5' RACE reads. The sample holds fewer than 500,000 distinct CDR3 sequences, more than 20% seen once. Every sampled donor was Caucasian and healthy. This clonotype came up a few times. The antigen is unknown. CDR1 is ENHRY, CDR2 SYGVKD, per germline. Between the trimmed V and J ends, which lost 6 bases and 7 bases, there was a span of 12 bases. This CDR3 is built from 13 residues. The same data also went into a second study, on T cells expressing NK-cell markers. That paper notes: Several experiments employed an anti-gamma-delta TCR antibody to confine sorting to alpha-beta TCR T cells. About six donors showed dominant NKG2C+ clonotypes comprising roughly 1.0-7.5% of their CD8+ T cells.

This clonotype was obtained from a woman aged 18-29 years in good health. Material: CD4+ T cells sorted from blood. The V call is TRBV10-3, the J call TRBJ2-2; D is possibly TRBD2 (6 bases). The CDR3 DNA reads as TGTGCCATCAGCGGAGGGAGGATCGGGGAGCTGTTTTTT. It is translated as CAISGGRIGELFF.